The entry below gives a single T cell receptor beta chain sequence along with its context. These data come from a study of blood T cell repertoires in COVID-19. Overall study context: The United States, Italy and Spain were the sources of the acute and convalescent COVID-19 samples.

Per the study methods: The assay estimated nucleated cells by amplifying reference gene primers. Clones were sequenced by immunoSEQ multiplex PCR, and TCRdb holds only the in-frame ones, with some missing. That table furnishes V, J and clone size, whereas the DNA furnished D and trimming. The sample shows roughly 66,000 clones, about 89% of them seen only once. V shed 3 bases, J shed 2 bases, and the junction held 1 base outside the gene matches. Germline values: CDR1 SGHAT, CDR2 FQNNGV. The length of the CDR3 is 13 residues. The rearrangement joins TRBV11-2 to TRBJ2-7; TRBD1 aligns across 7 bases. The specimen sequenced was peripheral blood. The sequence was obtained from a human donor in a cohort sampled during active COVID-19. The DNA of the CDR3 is TGTGCCAGCAGCTTGGGACAGACCTACGAGCAGTACTTC. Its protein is CASSLGQTYEQYF.